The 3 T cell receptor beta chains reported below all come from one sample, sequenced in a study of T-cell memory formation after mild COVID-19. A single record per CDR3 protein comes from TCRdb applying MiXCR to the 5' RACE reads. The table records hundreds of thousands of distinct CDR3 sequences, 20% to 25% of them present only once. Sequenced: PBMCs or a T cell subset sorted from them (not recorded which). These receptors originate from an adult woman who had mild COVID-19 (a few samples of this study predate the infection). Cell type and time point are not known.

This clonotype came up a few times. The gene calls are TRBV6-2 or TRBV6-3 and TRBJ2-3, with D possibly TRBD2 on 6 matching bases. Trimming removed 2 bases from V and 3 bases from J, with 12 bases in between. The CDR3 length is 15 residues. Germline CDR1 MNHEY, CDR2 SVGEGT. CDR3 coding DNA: TGTGCCAGCAGTTACGTAGGACTACCGACAGATACGCAGTATTTT. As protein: CASSYVGLPTDTQYF.

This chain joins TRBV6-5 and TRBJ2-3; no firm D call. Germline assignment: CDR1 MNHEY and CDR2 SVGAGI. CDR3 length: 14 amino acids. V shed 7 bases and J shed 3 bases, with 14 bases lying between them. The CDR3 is CASTLSMWTDTQYF. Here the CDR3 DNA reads TGTGCCAGCACCCTCTCGATGTGGACAGATACGCAGTATTTT.

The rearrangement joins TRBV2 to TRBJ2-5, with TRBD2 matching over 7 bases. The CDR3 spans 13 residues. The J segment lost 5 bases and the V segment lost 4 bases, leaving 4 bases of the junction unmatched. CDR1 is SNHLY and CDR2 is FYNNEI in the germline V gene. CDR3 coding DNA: TGTGCCAGCAGTGGGACTAGATGGGAGACCCAGTACTTC. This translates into CASSGTRWETQYF.